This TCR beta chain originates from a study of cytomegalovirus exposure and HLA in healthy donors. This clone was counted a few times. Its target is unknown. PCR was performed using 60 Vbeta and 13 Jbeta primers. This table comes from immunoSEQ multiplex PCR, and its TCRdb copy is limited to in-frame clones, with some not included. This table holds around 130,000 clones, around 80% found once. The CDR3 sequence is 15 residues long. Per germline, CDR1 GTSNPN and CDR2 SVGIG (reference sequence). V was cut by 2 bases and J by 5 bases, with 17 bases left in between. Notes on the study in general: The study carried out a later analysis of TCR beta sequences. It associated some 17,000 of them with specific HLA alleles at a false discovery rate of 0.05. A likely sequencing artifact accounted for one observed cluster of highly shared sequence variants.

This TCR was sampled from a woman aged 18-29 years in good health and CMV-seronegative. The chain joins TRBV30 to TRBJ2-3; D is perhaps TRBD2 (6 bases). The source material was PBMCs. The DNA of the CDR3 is TGTGCCTGGAGTAATGGAGGGCGAAAGGAAGATACGCAGTATTTT. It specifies CAWSNGGRKEDTQYF.